This T cell receptor beta chain was sequenced in a study of blood T cell repertoires in COVID-19. At the level of the study: Specimens from acute and convalescent COVID-19 originated in the United States, Italy and Spain. The analysed material was cDNA or gDNA that came from T cells, B-cell-depleted T cells, or PBMCs.

Trimming pared 1 base from V and 5 bases from J, leaving 9 bases between. The CDR3 length is 14 residues. Per germline, CDR1 SEHNR and CDR2 FQNEAQ (reference sequence). Original handling: Amplification from reference gene primers served as the basis for estimated nucleated cell counts. Sequencing was performed with immunoSEQ multiplex PCR; in TCRdb, only in-frame clones are kept and a portion is missing. V and J calls plus clone size are reproduced from that table; the DNA served to infer D and trimming. In the table there are around 300,000 clones, approximately 83% of which are singletons. Sequenced input: peripheral blood. The chain combines TRBV7-9 with TRBJ1-5, with a possible D match to TRBD1 (5 bases). This TCR was recovered from a woman in her seventies with acute or convalescent COVID-19. CDR3 bases: TGTGCCAGCAGCTTAGGAGGCAGGGATCAGCCCCAGCATTTT. Its protein is CASSLGGRDQPQHF.